This entry lists 18 T cell receptor beta chains sequenced from one sample in a study of cytomegalovirus exposure and HLA in healthy donors. In the PCR, 60 Vbeta and 13 Jbeta primers were used. Clones were sequenced by immunoSEQ multiplex PCR, and TCRdb holds only the in-frame ones, with some missing. This sample has about 140,000 clones, with roughly four fifths found just once. Source material: PBMCs. The origin of the receptors is a male donor in good health and CMV-seronegative.

The V and J genes are TRBV6-6 and TRBJ1-5, with D uncertain. The CDR3 loop spans 15 amino acids. CDR1 is MNHNY, CDR2 SVGAGI, per germline (reference sequence). V was pared by 7 bases and J by 1 base, with 14 bases between. In DNA form, the CDR3 reads TGTGCCAGCATCCATTTTTTAGCCAGCAATCAGCCCCAGCATTTT. This codes for CASIHFLASNQPQHF.

This chain uses TRBV14 with TRBJ1-2, with D possibly being TRBD1 (5 bases). Germline V CDR1 and CDR2: SGHDN, FVKESK. CDR3 size: 13 residues. Trimming left V 3 bases short and J 3 bases short, with 8 bases between. The CDR3, as DNA: TGTGCCAGCAGCCAGAAACAGGACTATGGCTACACCTTC. It yields the protein CASSQKQDYGYTF.

This clone was seen a handful of times. This chain uses TRBV6-6 with TRBJ1-1; unclear D gene. Germline-derived CDR1 and CDR2 are MNHNY and SVGAGI (reference sequence). The CDR3 is 10 residues long. V lost 10 bases and J lost 8, with 11 bases in between. The CDR3 DNA reads as TGTGCCACCACCGGGGTGGAAGCTTTCTTT. This sequence encodes CATTGVEAFF.

The chain has TRBV5-3 and TRBJ1-5; D not resolved. TRBV5-3 is noted as an ORF with a role that remains uncertain. The CDR3 is 16 amino acids. Trimming stripped 3 bases from V and 5 bases from J, with 18 bases between. The DNA of the CDR3 is TGTGCCAGAAGCTATCTCTTGGGCTACAACGATCAGCCCCAGCATTTT. Translating gives CARSYLLGYNDQPQHF.

There are a few counts of this clone. A junction boundary mismatches the germline segment, possibly from a read error. This chain uses TRBV28 with TRBJ1-1; D might be TRBD1 (6 bases). The CDR3 is 14 amino acids. The V gene's germline CDR1 is MDHEN and CDR2 SYDVKM. The CDR3 DNA reads as TGTGCCAGCACCATTCAGACCCGGGACACTGAAGCTCTCTTT. Translation gives CASTIQTRDTEALF.

Only a few counts were recorded for this clone. A read error is likely here: a far larger clone is one base away. V gene TRBV7-2 combines with J gene TRBJ2-3; D gene uncertain. CDR1 SGHTA and CDR2 FQGNSA come from the germline V gene. The CDR3 has 14 amino acids. V shed 5 bases and J shed 2 bases, with 11 bases lying between them. Written as DNA, the CDR3 is TGTGCCAGCAGCCCCTGGGCAGCCACAGATACGCAGTATTTT. Its protein product is CASSPWAATDTQYF.

V usage is TRBV28 and J usage is TRBJ2-7, with 11 bases matching TRBD2. Germline CDR1 and CDR2: MDHEN and SYDVKM. V shed 4 bases, J shed 2 bases, and the junction held 4 bases outside the gene matches. The CDR3 loop spans 15 amino acids. The CDR3 spells CASSWGLAATYEQYF. CDR3 in DNA: TGTGCCAGCAGTTGGGGACTAGCGGCGACCTACGAGCAGTACTTC.

The rearrangement uses TRBV6-5 and TRBJ2-5; 7 nucleotides agree with TRBD1. The DNA end is more similar to TRBJ2-7, so the J call may be wrong. Per the germline V gene, CDR1 is MNHEY and CDR2 is SVGAGI. The CDR3 covers 15 residues. The CDR3 region is CASRRKTGDSYEQYF. DNA of the CDR3: TGTGCCAGCAGACGGAAAACAGGGGACTCCTACGAGCAGTACTTC.

The count of this clone is one. The chain carries TRBV7-8 and TRBJ2-7, with 7 bases lining up with TRBD1. The V gene's germline CDR1 is SGHVS and CDR2 FQNEAQ. The length of the CDR3 is 15 residues. With V trimmed by 5 bases and J by 1 base, 8 bases remained unmatched. The CDR3 region has the DNA TGTGCCAGCAGCCGGCCGGGACAGAGGTCCTACGAGCAGTACTTC. Residues: CASSRPGQRSYEQYF.

The chain links TRBV7-2 to TRBJ1-5; tentatively, D is TRBD1 (6 bases). V was pared by 4 bases and J by 5 bases, with 12 bases between. The CDR3 contains 14 residues. Germline V gene data show CDR1 as SGHTA and CDR2 as FQGNSA. Written as DNA, the CDR3 is TGTGCCAGCAGCTCAACAGGGTCGTATCAGCCCCAGCATTTT. Its translation: CASSSTGSYQPQHF.

The chain carries TRBV5-1 and TRBJ2-1; D is perhaps TRBD1 (6 bases). Germline values: CDR1 SGHRS, CDR2 YFSETQ. The CDR3 is 15 amino acids. V was pared by 2 bases and J by 9 bases, with 18 bases between. CDR3 region: CASSLSGGVGGEQFF. CDR3 nucleotides: TGCGCCAGCAGCTTATCTGGGGGCGTCGGTGGTGAGCAGTTCTTC.

This clone has only one observation. This chain uses TRBV27 with TRBJ2-5; 8 bases align to TRBD1. The closer fit of TRBJ2-7 to the DNA end suggests the J call may be wrong. CDR3 size: 15 residues. Germline assignment: CDR1 MNHEY and CDR2 SMNVEV (reference sequence). CDR3 region: CASSFQETGVYEQYF. CDR3 nucleotides: TGTGCCAGCAGTTTTCAGGAGACAGGGGTCTACGAGCAGTACTTC.

The chain combines TRBV2 with TRBJ1-2; D call uncertain. This CDR3 contains 13 residues. Deletions cut 4 bases from V and 2 bases from J, with 8 bases between. Germline V CDR1 and CDR2: SNHLY, FYNNEI. This CDR3 reads CASSVGQNYGYTF. Written as DNA, the CDR3 is TGTGCCAGCAGTGTTGGGCAAAACTATGGCTACACCTTC.

This chain connects TRBV7-2 to TRBJ2-2; 7 positions agree with TRBD1. J lost 6 bases, V lost 6 bases, and 7 bases had no gene match. The CDR3 is made up of 14 amino acids. CDR1 is SGHTA and CDR2 is FQGNSA in the germline V gene. CDR3 sequence reads: CASRRQGGSGELFF. The CDR3 DNA is TGTGCCAGCAGGAGACAGGGTGGGTCCGGGGAGCTGTTTTTT.

V is TRBV15 and J is TRBJ2-5, with a possible D match to TRBD2 (6 bases). The CDR3 covers 15 residues. Germline V CDR1 and CDR2: LNHNV, YYDKDF (reference sequence). Between the trimmed V and J ends, which lost 1 base and 4 bases, there was a span of 13 bases. CDR3 nucleotides: TGTGCCACCAGCAGAGCCCGGGAGCCCCGAGAGACCCAGTACTTC. Its protein is CATSRAREPRETQYF.

The rearrangement joins TRBV11-2 to TRBJ2-3; 9 bases match TRBD2. V trimming: 6 bases; J trimming: 6 bases; junction bases outside the gene matches: 16. Germline V gene data show CDR1 as SGHAT and CDR2 as FQNNGV. The CDR3 runs 17 residues. CDR3 residues: CASSSFPGTSRSDTQYF. CDR3 sequence (DNA): TGTGCCAGCAGTTCTTTCCCCGGGACTAGCCGGTCGGATACGCAGTATTTT.

The genes are TRBV27 and TRBJ2-1; 10 bases agree with TRBD2. The germline CDR1 and CDR2 sequences are MNHEY and SMNVEV (reference sequence). This CDR3 is 14 amino acids long. Trimming took 8 bases from V and 4 from J; bases not matched to a gene: 5. The CDR3 loop reads CASAKREGYNEQFF. DNA of the CDR3: TGTGCCAGCGCTAAGCGGGAGGGATACAATGAGCAGTTCTTC.

The rearrangement joins TRBV6-5 to TRBJ1-2; unclear D gene. Trimming took 0 bases from V and 8 from J, leaving 10 bases between them. CDR3 length: 13 amino acids. Germline V gene lookup returns CDR1 MNHEY and CDR2 SVGAGI. This chain's CDR3 is CASSYSTGEGYTF. CDR3 DNA: TGTGCCAGCAGTTACTCGACGGGAGAAGGCTACACCTTC.